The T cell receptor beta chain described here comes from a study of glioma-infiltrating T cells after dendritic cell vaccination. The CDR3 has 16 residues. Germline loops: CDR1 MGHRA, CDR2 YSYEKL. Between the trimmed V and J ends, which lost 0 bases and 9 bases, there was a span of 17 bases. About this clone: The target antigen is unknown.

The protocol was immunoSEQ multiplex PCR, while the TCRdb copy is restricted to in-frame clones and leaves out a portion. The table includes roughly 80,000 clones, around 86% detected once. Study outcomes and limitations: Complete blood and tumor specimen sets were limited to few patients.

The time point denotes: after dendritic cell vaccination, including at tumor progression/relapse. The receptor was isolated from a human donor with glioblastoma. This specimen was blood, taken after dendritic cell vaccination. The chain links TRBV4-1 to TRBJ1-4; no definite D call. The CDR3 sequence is CASSQDGGRVLQKLFF. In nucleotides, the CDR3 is TGCGCCAGCAGCCAAGATGGCGGCCGCGTCCTTCAAAAACTGTTTTTT.